The T cell receptor (delta chain) under discussion was sequenced for a study of γδ T cells in repeated Plasmodium falciparum infection. Study context: Malian children with intense seasonal malaria exposure were compared with matched Australian children. Four controlled malaria infections with P. falciparum NF54 spanned less than 800 days. Study results and caveats: Many TCRgamma sequences overlapped between individuals in stable Vgamma9/Vdelta2+ repertoires.

This clone was recorded many times. Its target is unknown. Vgamma9/Vdelta2+ and Vdelta2-negative gammadelta T cells were flow-sorted from PBMC for bulk sequencing. CDR3 length: 16 amino acids. The V and J ends lost 3 bases and 0 bases respectively, with 16 bases between them. Germline loops: CDR1 GEAIGNYY, CDR2 EKD. TCRdb re-identified clones in the multiplex PCR reads via CATT. The table shows tens of thousands of delta-chain clones, with 1.6% occurring only once. This TCR derives from a pool of human donors (malaria-infected and uninfected, not separated). This chain links TRDV2 with TRDJ1; D may be TRDD3 (5 bases). The specimen was gamma-delta T cells from blood. The CDR3 sequence is CACDAGGLRYTDKLIF. CDR3 nucleotides: TGTGCCTGTGACGCGGGGGGCTTGCGGTACACCGATAAACTCATCTTT.